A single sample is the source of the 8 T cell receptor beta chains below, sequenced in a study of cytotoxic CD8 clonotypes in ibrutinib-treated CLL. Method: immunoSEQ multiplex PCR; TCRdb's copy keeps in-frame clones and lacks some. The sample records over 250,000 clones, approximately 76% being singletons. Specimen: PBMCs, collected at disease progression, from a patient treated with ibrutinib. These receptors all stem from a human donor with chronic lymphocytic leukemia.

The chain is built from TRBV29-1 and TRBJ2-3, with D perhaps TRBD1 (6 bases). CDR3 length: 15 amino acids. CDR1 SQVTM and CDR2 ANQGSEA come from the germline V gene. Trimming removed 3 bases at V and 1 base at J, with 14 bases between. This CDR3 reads CSVERGSSRTDTQYF. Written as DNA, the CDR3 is TGCAGCGTTGAGAGGGGGTCCAGCCGCACAGATACGCAGTATTTT.

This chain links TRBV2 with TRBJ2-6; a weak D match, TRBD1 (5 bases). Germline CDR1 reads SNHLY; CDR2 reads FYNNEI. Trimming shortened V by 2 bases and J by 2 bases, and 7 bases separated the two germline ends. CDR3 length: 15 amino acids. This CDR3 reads CASSEWGTGANVLTF. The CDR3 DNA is TGTGCCAGCAGTGAATGGGGCACTGGGGCCAACGTCCTGACTTTC.

The CDR3 sequence is CASSDKAGGTDTQYF. The CDR3 DNA reads TGTGCCAGCAGTGATAAGGCAGGGGGCACAGATACGCAGTATTTT. This chain links TRBV6-4 with TRBJ2-3; D perhaps matches TRBD1 (6 bases). The germline V and J ends were trimmed by 3 bases and 1 base, with 11 bases remaining between them. CDR3 length: 15 amino acids. Germline V gene lookup returns CDR1 MRHNA and CDR2 SNTAGT.

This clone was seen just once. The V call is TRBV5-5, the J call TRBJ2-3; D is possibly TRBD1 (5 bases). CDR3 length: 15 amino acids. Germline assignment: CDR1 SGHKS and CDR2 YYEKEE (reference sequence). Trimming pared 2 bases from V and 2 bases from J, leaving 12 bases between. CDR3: CASSFDPRATDTQYF. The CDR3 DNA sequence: TGTGCCAGCAGCTTTGACCCCAGGGCCACAGATACGCAGTATTTT.

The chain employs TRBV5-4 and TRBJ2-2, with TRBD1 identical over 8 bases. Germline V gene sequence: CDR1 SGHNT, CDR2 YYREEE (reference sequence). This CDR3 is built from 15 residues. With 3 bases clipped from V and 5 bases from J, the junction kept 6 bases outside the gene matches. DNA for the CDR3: TGTGCCAGCAGCTCACCGGGACAGGCGACCGGGGAGCTGTTTTTT. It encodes CASSSPGQATGELFF.

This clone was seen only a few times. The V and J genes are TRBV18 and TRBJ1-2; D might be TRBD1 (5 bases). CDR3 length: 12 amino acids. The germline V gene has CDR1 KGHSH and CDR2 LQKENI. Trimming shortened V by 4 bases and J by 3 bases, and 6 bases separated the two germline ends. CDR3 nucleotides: TGTGCCAGCTCACAGACAGACTATGGCTACACCTTC. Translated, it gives CASSQTDYGYTF. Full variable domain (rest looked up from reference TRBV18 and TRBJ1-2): NAGVMQNPRHLVRRRGQEARLRCSPMKGHSHVYWYRQLPEEGLKFMVYLQKENIIDESGMPKERFSAEFPKEGPSILRIQQVVRGDSAAYFCASSQTDYGYTFGSGTRLTVV.

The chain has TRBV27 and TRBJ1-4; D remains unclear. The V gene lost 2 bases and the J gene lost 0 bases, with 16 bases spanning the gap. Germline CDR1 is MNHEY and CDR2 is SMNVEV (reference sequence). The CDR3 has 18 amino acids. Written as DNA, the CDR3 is TGTGCCAGCAGTTTAATCTGCGAGGGAATCACAACTAATGAAAAACTGTTTTTT. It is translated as CASSLICEGITTNEKLFF.

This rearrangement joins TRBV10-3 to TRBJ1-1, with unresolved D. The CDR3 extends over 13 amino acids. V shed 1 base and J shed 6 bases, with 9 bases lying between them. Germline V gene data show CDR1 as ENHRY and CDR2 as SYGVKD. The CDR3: CAISELNRAEAFF. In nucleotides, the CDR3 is TGTGCCATCAGTGAGTTGAACCGGGCTGAAGCTTTCTTT.